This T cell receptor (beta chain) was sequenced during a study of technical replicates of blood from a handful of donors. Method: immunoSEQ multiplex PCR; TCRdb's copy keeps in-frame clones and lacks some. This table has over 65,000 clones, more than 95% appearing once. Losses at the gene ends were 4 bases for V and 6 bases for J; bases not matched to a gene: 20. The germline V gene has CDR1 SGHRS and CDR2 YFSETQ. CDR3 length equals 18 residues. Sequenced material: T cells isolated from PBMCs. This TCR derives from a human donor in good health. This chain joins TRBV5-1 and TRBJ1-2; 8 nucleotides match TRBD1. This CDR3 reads CASSPWISGGAGVDGYTF. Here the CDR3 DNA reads TGCGCCAGCAGCCCTTGGATTTCAGGGGGCGCGGGAGTCGATGGCTACACCTTC.